A selection of T cell receptor beta chains follows, all from one sample in a study of cytomegalovirus exposure and HLA in healthy donors. Clones were read by immunoSEQ multiplex PCR, and TCRdb kept only the in-frame ones, dropping some. The sample lists about 150,000 clones, approximately 80% occurring once. The source material was PBMCs. The source is a man younger than 45 in good health and CMV-seropositive. CDR3s include the opening cysteine and the closing phenylalanine or tryptophan. The D gene is left open where the match is weak. Size tells how often a clone was seen (once, few, many) or the class of an expanded clone, and some rows leave it out.

TRBJ2-5,TRBD2,TRBV7-9,NA,CASSLDAGDQYF,TGTGCCAGCAGCTTAGATGCGGGAGACCAGTACTTC
TRBJ1-5,TRBD1,TRBV19,once,CASSVTGEGNQPQHF,TGTGCCAGTAGTGTGACAGGGGAGGGCAATCAGCCCCAGCATTTT
TRBJ1-1,TRBD1,TRBV5-5,NA,CASSSRGQGGTEAFF,TGTGCCAGCAGCTCCCGAGGGCAGGGGGGCACTGAAGCTTTCTTT
TRBJ2-2,NA,TRBV4-2,NA,CASSPHGTGELFF,TGTGCCAGCAGCCCACATGGCACCGGGGAGCTGTTTTTT
TRBJ2-5,TRBD2,TRBV2,NA,CASSRLAPYQETQYF,TGTGCCAGCAGCCGACTAGCGCCGTACCAAGAGACCCAGTACTTC
TRBJ1-1,NA,TRBV6-5,NA,CASTSSTGTEAFF,TGTGCCAGCACATCTAGCACAGGGACTGAAGCTTTCTTT
TRBJ1-5,NA,TRBV7-8,NA,CASSPTPPRSNQPQHF,TGTGCCAGCAGCCCGACCCCGCCCAGGTCCAATCAGCCCCAGCATTTT
TRBJ2-7,TRBD1,TRBV18,NA,CASSPQTGTGYEQYF,TGTGCCAGCTCACCTCAAACCGGGACAGGGTACGAGCAGTACTTC
TRBJ1-1,NA,TRBV6-1,NA,CASRLQVALNTEAFF,TGTGCCAGCAGACTACAGGTGGCCTTGAACACTGAAGCTTTCTTT
TRBJ1-1,NA,TRBV2,NA,CASSEARGGADTEAFF,TGTGCCAGCAGTGAAGCGCGGGGGGGCGCGGACACTGAAGCTTTCTTT
TRBJ1-3,NA,TRBV19,NA,CASSVYTGNTIYF,TGTGCCAGTAGTGTATACACTGGAAACACCATATATTTT
TRBJ1-3,NA,TRBV19,few,CASSAGISGNTIYF,TGTGCCAGTAGTGCGGGTATCTCTGGAAACACCATATATTTT
TRBJ2-1,NA,TRBV7-2,NA,CASSSDRDNEQFF,TGTGCCAGCAGCTCGGACAGAGACAATGAGCAGTTCTTC
TRBJ2-3,TRBD1,TRBV9,NA,CASSVATGNTDTQYF,TGTGCCAGCAGCGTAGCGACAGGGAACACAGATACGCAGTATTTT
TRBJ2-1,TRBD2,TRBV6-5,NA,CASSPPAGGRNEQFF,TGTGCCAGCAGTCCCCCCGCGGGAGGACGCAATGAGCAGTTCTTC
TRBJ2-7,TRBD2,TRBV27,NA,CASSLRGSGTGEQYF,TGTGCCAGCAGTTTACGAGGTAGCGGGACTGGCGAGCAGTACTTC
TRBJ1-4,NA,TRBV5-1,NA,CASSPGDPEKLFF,TGCGCCAGCAGCCCGGGGGATCCTGAAAAACTGTTTTTT
TRBJ2-1,NA,TRBV28,NA,CASSLWAGTSGYNEQFF,TGTGCCAGCAGTTTATGGGCGGGAACTAGTGGGTACAATGAGCAGTTCTTC
TRBJ2-3,TRBD1,TRBV19,NA,CASRPWTGAGDTQYF,TGTGCCAGTAGGCCGTGGACAGGGGCTGGGGATACGCAGTATTTT
TRBJ2-1,NA,TRBV25-1,few,CASSVTGLGYNGQFF,TGTGCCAGCAGTGTTACCGGACTTGGCTACAATGGGCAGTTCTTC
TRBJ1-2,TRBD1,TRBV5-8,once,CASSLSNRGLGYGYTF,TGTGCCAGCAGCCTGTCAAACAGGGGGCTGGGATATGGCTACACCTTC
TRBJ2-6,NA,TRBV5-1,NA,CASSLTDRTGANVLTF,TGCGCCAGCAGCTTAACCGACAGGACTGGGGCCAACGTCCTGACTTTC
TRBJ2-7,NA,TRBV6-6,few,CASMAGDYEQYF,TGTGCCAGCATGGCCGGGGACTACGAGCAGTACTTC
TRBJ1-2,NA,TRBV7-8,NA,CASSLAALGNYGYTF,TGTGCCAGCAGCTTAGCCGCCCTAGGAAACTATGGCTACACCTTC
TRBJ2-1,NA,TRBV27,NA,CASKPGQPTNEQFF,TGTGCCAGCAAACCGGGACAACCGACCAATGAGCAGTTCTTC
TRBJ2-1,TRBD1,TRBV19,NA,CASSPQGAPNEQFF,TGTGCCAGTAGTCCCCAGGGGGCGCCTAATGAGCAGTTCTTC
TRBJ2-1,TRBD1,TRBV6-1,many,CASSEGTGGYNEQFF,TGTGCCAGCAGTGAAGGGACAGGGGGCTACAATGAGCAGTTCTTC
TRBJ1-1,TRBD1,TRBV5-1,NA,CASSSRQGVTEAFF,TGCGCCAGCAGCTCTAGACAGGGTGTCACTGAAGCTTTCTTT
TRBJ2-7,TRBD2,TRBV19,NA,CASSTSGYSYEQYF,TGTGCCAGTAGTACTAGCGGTTACTCCTACGAGCAGTACTTC
TRBJ2-2,NA,TRBV2,NA,CASSVEGQSNTGELFF,TGTGCCAGCAGTGTGGAGGGCCAGTCAAACACCGGGGAGCTGTTTTTT
TRBJ1-1,NA,TRBV15,NA,CATSRDSSGAEAFF,TGTGCCACCAGCAGAGATTCATCGGGGGCTGAAGCTTTCTTT
TRBJ2-3,NA,TRBV18,NA,CASSPPTDTQYF,TGTGCCAGCTCACCTCCGACAGATACGCAGTATTTT
TRBJ2-7,NA,TRBV7-2,NA,CASSLGSSSYEQYF,TGTGCCAGCAGCTTGGGGAGCAGCTCCTACGAGCAGTACTTC
TRBJ1-4,TRBD1,TRBV15,NA,CATSRAGGGRKLFF,TGTGCCACCAGCAGAGCGGGAGGGGGCCGAAAACTGTTTTTT
TRBJ2-3,NA,TRBV5-4,NA,CASSLARAGSDTQYF,TGTGCCAGCAGCTTGGCGAGGGCCGGTTCAGATACGCAGTATTTT
TRBJ2-2,TRBD2,TRBV5-1,NA,CASSLTSGKDGELFF,TGCGCCAGCAGCTTGACTAGCGGGAAGGACGGGGAGCTGTTTTTT
TRBJ2-7,TRBD2,TRBV2,once,CASSELYLLAGTREQYF,TGTGCCAGCAGTGAATTGTACCTACTAGCGGGAACTCGGGAGCAGTACTTC
TRBJ1-4,NA,TRBV28,NA,CASMSLPTNEKLFF,TGTGCCAGCATGAGTCTACCAACTAATGAAAAACTGTTTTTT
TRBJ2-7,NA,TRBV30,few,CAWSVGLDGGEQYF,TGTGCCTGGAGTGTGGGTCTAGACGGCGGCGAGCAGTACTTC
TRBJ2-7,NA,TRBV7-3,NA,CASSPSFSRFHEQYF,TGTGCCAGCAGCCCTAGCTTCTCTCGTTTCCACGAGCAGTACTTC
TRBJ2-1,TRBD2,TRBV5-4,once,CASSLPTSGDEQFF,TGTGCCAGCAGCCTGCCGACTAGCGGGGATGAGCAGTTCTTC
TRBJ2-7,TRBD2,TRBV5-1,NA,CASSPGTSGDEQYF,TGCGCCAGCAGCCCCGGGACTAGCGGAGACGAGCAGTACTTC
TRBJ2-7,TRBD2,TRBV27,once,CASSWRAGNEQYF,TGTGCCAGCAGCTGGCGAGCGGGAAACGAGCAGTACTTC
TRBJ2-3,NA,TRBV27,NA,CASSSSPTRDTDTQYF,TGTGCCAGCAGTTCATCCCCGACTAGGGACACAGATACGCAGTATTTT
TRBJ2-5,NA,TRBV5-1,NA,CASSPSTAQETQYF,TGCGCCAGCAGCCCCTCGACAGCTCAAGAGACCCAGTACTTC
TRBJ1-1,TRBD1,TRBV19,once,CASSRQGANTEAFF,TGTGCCAGTAGTAGACAGGGGGCCAACACTGAAGCTTTCTTT
TRBJ2-3,NA,TRBV2,NA,CASSEFPLDVAEDTQYF,TGTGCCAGCAGTGAATTTCCTCTAGATGTTGCAGAAGATACGCAGTATTTT
TRBJ2-3,NA,TRBV5-8,NA,CASSLDLTGPADTQYF,TGTGCCAGCAGCTTGGATCTCACAGGGCCCGCAGATACGCAGTATTTT
TRBJ2-1,NA,TRBV7-7,NA,CATSPGRAYNEQFF,TGTGCTACCAGCCCAGGCAGGGCCTACAATGAGCAGTTCTTC
TRBJ2-1,TRBD1,TRBV15,NA,CATSRDLDRANEQFF,TGTGCCACCAGCAGAGACTTAGACAGGGCCAATGAGCAGTTCTTC
TRBJ1-2,NA,TRBV7-6,NA,CASSFRTFPSNYGYTF,TGTGCCAGCAGCTTCAGGACATTCCCCTCTAACTATGGCTACACCTTC